This T cell receptor beta chain was captured by sequencing in a study of CD8+ T cells in alopecia areata (dated by TCRdb to between 2018 and 2020). As for the study more broadly: The treated patients, all with moderate-to-severe alopecia areata, were enrolled in an open-label pilot trial of oral tofacitinib given at 5 to 10 mg twice daily. Tofacitinib was given for 6 to 18 months, followed by 6 months of follow-up off drug to assess delayed response and recurrence. The SALT score, which quantifies the percentage of affected scalp surface area, was used to measure disease severity in treated patients. To study T cell clonal expansion in alopecia areata, the researchers applied high-throughput TCRbeta sequencing to both the C3H/HeJ mouse model and human patients. In humans, TCRbeta sequencing was performed on scalp tissue and on sorted CD4+ and CD8+ peripheral blood T cells from healthy controls and from patients with patchy or totalis/universalis alopecia areata. Biopsies were taken from tofacitinib-treated patients at baseline and at 4 and 24 weeks of treatment, and a later scalp biopsy was taken in several of the tofacitinib-treated patients. Scalp clonality was compared among normal scalp (n=4), patchy alopecia areata scalp (n=8), and alopecia totalis/universalis scalp (n=8). RNA was obtained with the PAXgene miRNA kit for fixed scalp, the miRNeasy kit for PBMCs, and the RNeasy kit for mouse skin. TCRbeta CDR3 regions were amplified by immunoSEQ multiplex PCR using 35 Vbeta forward and 13 Jbeta reverse primers. The study at large found these results: During tofacitinib treatment, many expanded lesional clones stuck around in both scalp and blood, and this persistence may partly explain why relapse happens after treatment is stopped. Compared with normal scalp, lesional scalp, particularly in alopecia totalis/universalis, had higher clonality and more expanded CD8+ clones, which suggests antigenic drive. With tofacitinib, both scalp clonality and the number of expanded CD8+ clones among the top 100 scalp clones went down significantly. Because the treated cohort was small and had just a single nonresponder, larger studies are needed to establish links between baseline CD8+ expansion and response. Unlike mouse skin, which is dominated by gammadelta T cells, normal human skin has resident alphabeta T cells that are also sequenced, and this complicates analysis of the scalp TCR repertoire. Shared TCR sequences between patients were less evident than in mice, which may be partly attributable to HLA diversity in the patient population.

This specimen's treatment or condition label, per the study, means: oral pan-JAK inhibitor, 5-10 mg twice daily. Peripheral blood and lesional scalp punch biopsies were obtained from patients with alopecia areata. After PBMCs were isolated by density centrifugation and stained for CD3, CD4 and CD8, a FACSAria was used to sort CD4+ and CD8+ T cells. Comments on this clone: Its cognate antigen has yet to be identified. Base qualities are not at hand, and no much larger clone is one base apart.

Libraries were prepared through the immunoSEQ multiplex PCR assay. RNA was extracted from all samples and reverse transcribed into cDNA as template for TCR sequencing. SuperScript III was used for first-strand cDNA synthesis, primed with a 2:1 mix of oligo-dT and random hexamers. A synthetic immune receptor repertoire was used to assess amplification bias, and residual bias was removed computationally. Turning to the authors' computational methods: Raw reads were preprocessed to remove errors, and CDR3 was defined by IMGT conventions from the conserved cysteine to phenylalanine. Clonality was calculated as 1 minus Shannon entropy normalized by log2 of the number of productive unique TCRs. Whether scalp clones were CD4 or CD8 was inferred by matching scalp TCRbeta sequences against CD4 and CD8 repertoires sorted from blood. Held by TCRdb, this immuneACCESS table contains in-frame sequences only and omits some clones. Under half of the omission traces to an unresolved V gene where checked; the cause of the rest is unknown. Clone size and V and J calls were adopted from that table, with D and trimming inferred from the DNA. The sample has a few hundred thousand clones on record, more than 55% of them singletons. Jointly, the top ten make up 1.2% of the sample.

The germline V gene (reference sequence) specifies LNHDA as CDR1 and SQIVND as CDR2. Trimming takes 3 bases from V and 7 bases from J, and the germline ends sit 13 bases apart. The CDR3 measures 14 amino acids from cysteine to phenylalanine. The retained sequence is limited to the CDR3, 42 bases, with the frame set at the first base. Here the sequenced sample was CD4+ T cells sorted from blood, taken between weeks 44 and 45, from a patient treated with tofacitinib. The chain is assembled from TRBV19 and TRBJ1-5, and the D gene may be TRBD1, 6 bases matching. The clonotype originates from a human donor with alopecia areata. DNA sequence: TGTGCCAGTAGTATCGCAGGGGATCGACAGCCCCAGCATTTT. This gives the protein CASSIAGDRQPQHF.